This T cell receptor beta chain was recorded in a study of cytomegalovirus exposure and HLA in healthy donors. V gave up 5 bases and J gave up 5 bases; unmatched junction bases: 15. This CDR3 has 17 residues. The germline V gene encodes CDR1 SGHAT and CDR2 FQNNGV. PCR employed 60 Vbeta and 13 Jbeta primers. TCRdb's table, derived via immunoSEQ multiplex PCR, lists solely in-frame clones and lacks some. The table lists 95,000 to 150,000 clones, roughly 82% of them singletons, with about 3.9% in the top ten. This clone was seen just once. The rearrangement uses TRBV11-2 and TRBJ2-7; 10 bases align to TRBD2. The sequenced sample was PBMCs. The source is a human donor in good health. In nucleotides, the CDR3 is TGTGCCAGCAGCCTCCGGTTAGCGGGAGGAACTTGGAACGAGCAGTACTTC. This translates into CASSLRLAGGTWNEQYF.